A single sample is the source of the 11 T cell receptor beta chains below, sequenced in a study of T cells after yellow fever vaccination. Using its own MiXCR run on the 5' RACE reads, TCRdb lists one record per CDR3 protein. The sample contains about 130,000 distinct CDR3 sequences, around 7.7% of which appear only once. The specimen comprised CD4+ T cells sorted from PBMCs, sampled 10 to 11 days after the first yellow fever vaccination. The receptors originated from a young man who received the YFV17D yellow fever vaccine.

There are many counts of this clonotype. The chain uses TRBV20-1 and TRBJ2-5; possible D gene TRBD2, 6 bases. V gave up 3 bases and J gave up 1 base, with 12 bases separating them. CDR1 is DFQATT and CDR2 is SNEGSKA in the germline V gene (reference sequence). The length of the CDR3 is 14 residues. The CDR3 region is CSASPGVFQETQYF. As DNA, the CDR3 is TGCAGTGCTAGCCCGGGGGTATTCCAAGAGACCCAGTACTTC.

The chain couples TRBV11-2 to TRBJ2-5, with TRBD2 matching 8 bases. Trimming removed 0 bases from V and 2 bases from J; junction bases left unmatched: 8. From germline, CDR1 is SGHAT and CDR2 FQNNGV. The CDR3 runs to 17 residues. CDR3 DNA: TGTGCCAGCAGCTTAGACCCGCGGGGGGCATGGCAAGAGACCCAGTACTTC. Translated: CASSLDPRGAWQETQYF.

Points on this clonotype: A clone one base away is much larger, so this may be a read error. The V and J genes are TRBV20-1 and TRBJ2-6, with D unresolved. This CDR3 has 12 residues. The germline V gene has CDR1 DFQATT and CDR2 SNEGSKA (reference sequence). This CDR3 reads CVGISGANVLTF. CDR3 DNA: TGCGTGGGAATCTCTGGGGCCAACGTCCTGACTTTC.

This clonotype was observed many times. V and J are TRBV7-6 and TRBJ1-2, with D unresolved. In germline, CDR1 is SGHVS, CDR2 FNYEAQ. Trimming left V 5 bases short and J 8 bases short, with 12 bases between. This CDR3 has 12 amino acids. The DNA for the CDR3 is TGTGCCAGCAGCCCGGACGGCGGCGGCTACACCTTC. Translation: CASSPDGGGYTF.

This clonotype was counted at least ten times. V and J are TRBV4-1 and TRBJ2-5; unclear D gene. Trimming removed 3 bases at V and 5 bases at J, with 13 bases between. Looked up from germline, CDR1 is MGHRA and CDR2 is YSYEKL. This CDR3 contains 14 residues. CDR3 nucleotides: TGCGCCAGCAGCCAGGGAACACGGTCGGAGACCCAGTACTTC. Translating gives CASSQGTRSETQYF.

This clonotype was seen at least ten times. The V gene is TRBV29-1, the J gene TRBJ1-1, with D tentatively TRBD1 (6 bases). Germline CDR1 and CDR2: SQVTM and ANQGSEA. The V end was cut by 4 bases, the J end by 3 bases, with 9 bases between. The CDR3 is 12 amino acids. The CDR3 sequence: CSVGTDYTEAFF. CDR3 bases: TGCAGCGTTGGGACAGACTACACTGAAGCTTTCTTT.

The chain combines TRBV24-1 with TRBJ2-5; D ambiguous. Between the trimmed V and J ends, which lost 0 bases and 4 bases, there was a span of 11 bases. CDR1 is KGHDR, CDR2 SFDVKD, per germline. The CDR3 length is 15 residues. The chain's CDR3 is CATSDLGGSGETQYF. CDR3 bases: TGTGCCACCAGTGATTTGGGTGGGTCAGGAGAGACCCAGTACTTC.

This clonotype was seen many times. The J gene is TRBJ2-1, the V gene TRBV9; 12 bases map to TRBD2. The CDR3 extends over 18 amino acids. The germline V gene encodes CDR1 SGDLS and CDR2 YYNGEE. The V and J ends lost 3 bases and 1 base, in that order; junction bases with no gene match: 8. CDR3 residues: CASSGLAGVSYSYNEQFF. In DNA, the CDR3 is TGTGCCAGCAGCGGACTAGCGGGGGTATCCTATTCCTACAATGAGCAGTTCTTC.

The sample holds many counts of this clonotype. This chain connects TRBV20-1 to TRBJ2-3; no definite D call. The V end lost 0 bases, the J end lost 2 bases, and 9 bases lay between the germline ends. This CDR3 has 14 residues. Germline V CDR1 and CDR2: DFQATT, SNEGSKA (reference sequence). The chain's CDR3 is CSARDYFDTDTQYF. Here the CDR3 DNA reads TGCAGTGCTAGAGACTATTTTGACACAGATACGCAGTATTTT.

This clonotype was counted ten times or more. The CDR3 DNA reads as TGTGCCAGCAGCCAAGAGGGACAAAACTATGGCTACACCTTC. Protein: CASSQEGQNYGYTF. The chain couples TRBV4-2 to TRBJ1-2; possible D gene TRBD1, 6 bases. V was shortened by 0 bases and J by 2 bases, with 7 bases between the two germline ends. The CDR3 extends over 14 amino acids. Germline CDR1 and CDR2: LGHNA and YNFKEQ.

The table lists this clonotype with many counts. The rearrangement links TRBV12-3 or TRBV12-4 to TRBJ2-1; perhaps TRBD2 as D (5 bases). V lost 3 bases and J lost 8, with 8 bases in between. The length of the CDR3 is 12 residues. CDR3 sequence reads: CASSFSGYEQFF. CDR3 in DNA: TGTGCCAGCAGTTTTTCGGGATATGAGCAGTTCTTC.